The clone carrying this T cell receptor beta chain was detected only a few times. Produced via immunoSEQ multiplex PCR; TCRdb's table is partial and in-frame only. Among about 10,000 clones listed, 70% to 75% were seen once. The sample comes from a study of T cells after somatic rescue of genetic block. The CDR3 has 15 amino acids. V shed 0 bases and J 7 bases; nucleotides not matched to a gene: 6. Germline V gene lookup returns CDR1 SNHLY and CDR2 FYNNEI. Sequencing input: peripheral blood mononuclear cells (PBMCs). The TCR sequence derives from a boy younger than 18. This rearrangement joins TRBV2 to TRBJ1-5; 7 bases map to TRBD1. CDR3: CASSEALGGRQPQHF. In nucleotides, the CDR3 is TGTGCCAGCAGTGAAGCGCTAGGGGGCAGACAGCCCCAGCATTTT.